The 2 T cell receptor beta chains given below trace back to one sample, sequenced in a study of identical twins. One entry per CDR3 protein results from TCRdb running MiXCR on the 5' RACE reads. This table holds 600,000 to 800,000 distinct CDR3 sequences, approximately 22% found once. The same specimen was also included in a second study, on T cells expressing NK-cell markers.

Sequencing used PBMCs. The source of these receptors is a woman under 30 in good health.

The J gene is TRBJ1-1, the V gene TRBV7-9; D is ambiguous. CDR1 and CDR2 from the germline V gene are SEHNR and FQNEAQ (reference sequence). This CDR3 comprises 11 residues. Between the trimmed V and J ends, which lost 5 bases and 10 bases, there was a span of 11 bases. CDR3 region: CASSHEGPAFF. The CDR3 DNA follows: TGTGCCAGCAGCCATGAGGGCCCAGCTTTCTTT.

The CDR3 nucleotides are TGTGCCAGCAGCATGAAACCAGGGGTGACTTCCTACGAGCAGTACTTC. Protein: CASSMKPGVTSYEQYF. J is TRBJ2-7 and V is TRBV7-2; weak D call: TRBD1 (6 bases). From germline, CDR1 is SGHTA and CDR2 FQGNSA. The CDR3 sequence is 16 residues long. V shed 5 bases and J shed 1 base, with 18 bases lying between them.